Below, 22 T cell receptor beta chains from the same sample are listed, as sequenced in a study of blood T cell repertoires in COVID-19. Libraries were prepared by immunoSEQ multiplex PCR; TCRdb keeps only in-frame clonotypes and omits some of them. The sample lists roughly 190,000 clones; 75% to 90% were seen once. The sequenced sample consisted of peripheral blood. Every receptor here comes from a man between 60 and 75 years old with acute or convalescent COVID-19.

The chain has TRBV11-2 and TRBJ1-1, with D possibly being TRBD1 (6 bases). The ends were cut back, 4 bases at V and 5 bases at J, with 23 bases in the middle. This CDR3 has 17 residues. The V gene's germline CDR1 is SGHAT and CDR2 FQNNGV. Here the CDR3 DNA reads TGTGCCAGCAGCTCAGGGGTCGGGCAGGGTTGGGTGACTGAAGCTTTCTTT. Protein sequence: CASSSGVGQGWVTEAFF.

The chain is built from TRBV14 and TRBJ2-5; 9 bases align to TRBD1. Germline CDR1 reads SGHDN; CDR2 reads FVKESK. The CDR3 spans 14 residues. The trim removed 3 bases at V and 6 bases at J, leaving 5 bases unmatched. The CDR3 coding sequence is TGTGCCAGCAGCCACCTGGACAGGGGAAAGACCCAGTACTTC. Translating gives CASSHLDRGKTQYF.

The CDR3: CASSQEPAGYFVGYTF. The DNA for the CDR3 is TGCGCCAGCAGCCAAGAGCCGGCAGGATACTTTGTTGGCTACACCTTC. The chain recombines TRBV4-1 with TRBJ1-2; D is unresolved. The V gene's germline CDR1 is MGHRA and CDR2 YSYEKL. Trimming shortened V by 0 bases and J by 7 bases, and 18 bases separated the two germline ends. This CDR3 has 16 amino acids.

V usage is TRBV19 and J usage is TRBJ1-2; TRBD1 aligns across 7 bases. Unmatched junction bases numbered 6, after V lost 1 base and J lost 7 bases. This CDR3 has 14 residues. Germline CDR1 reads LNHDA; CDR2 reads SQIVND (reference sequence). The CDR3 here is CASSIGGTAVGYTF. For the CDR3, the DNA is TGTGCCAGTAGTATAGGGGGGACAGCGGTTGGCTACACCTTC. Combining the CDR3 with reference TRBV19 and TRBJ1-2 gives the whole variable domain DGGITQSPKYLFRKEGQNVTLSCEQNLNHDAMYWYRQDPGQGLRLIYYSQIVNDFQKGDIAEGYSVSREKKESFPLTVTSAQKNPTAFYLCASSIGGTAVGYTFGSGTRLTVV.

This chain uses TRBV5-1 with TRBJ1-6; no definite D call. CDR3 length: 17 amino acids. V lost 0 bases and J 0 bases, leaving 10 bases between the germline ends. Germline V lookup: CDR1 SGHRS, CDR2 YFSETQ. CDR3 nucleotide sequence: TGCGCCAGCAGCTTGGGGTGGTCCAGCTCCTATAATTCACCCCTCCACTTT. It translates to CASSLGWSSSYNSPLHF.

The gene calls are TRBV5-6 and TRBJ1-1, with a tentative D call TRBD1 (6 bases). V lost 5 bases and J lost 1, with 9 bases in between. Germline V gene lookup returns CDR1 SGHDT and CDR2 YYEEEE. The CDR3 length is 13 residues. The CDR3 nucleotides are TGTGCCAGCAGGAGGACAGAGAACACTGAAGCTTTCTTT. Protein sequence: CASRRTENTEAFF.

The rearrangement joins TRBV15 to TRBJ1-2; 9 positions agree with TRBD1. Germline-derived CDR1 and CDR2 are LNHNV and YYDKDF (reference sequence). The CDR3 runs 15 residues. J was trimmed by 4 bases and V by 2 bases; bases with no gene match: 5. CDR3 in amino acids: CATSRPTGGSYGYTF. CDR3 bases: TGTGCCACCAGCAGACCGACAGGGGGAAGCTATGGCTACACCTTC.

This clone came up a few times. As DNA, the CDR3 is TGTGCCAGCGGACGTATATCAGGGGTTGTAGGCGAGCAGTACTTC. The encoded protein is CASGRISGVVGEQYF. The chain has TRBV6-5 and TRBJ2-7; the D gene is possibly TRBD1 (6 bases). Trimming removed 8 bases from V and 6 bases from J, with 23 bases in between. The germline CDR1 and CDR2 sequences are MNHEY and SVGAGI. This CDR3 region has 15 residues.

The V gene is TRBV10-3, the J gene TRBJ1-3, with D possibly being TRBD1 (6 bases). Trimming pared 10 bases from V and 0 bases from J, leaving 13 bases between. Germline-derived CDR1 and CDR2 are ENHRY and SYGVKD. The CDR3 runs 14 residues. CDR3 sequence: CARPGHHSGNTIYF. The CDR3 nucleotides read TGTGCCAGACCGGGACACCACTCTGGAAACACCATATATTTT.

The rearrangement links TRBV9 to TRBJ2-1; D is unresolved. Germline V CDR1 and CDR2: SGDLS, YYNGEE. Trimming cost V 1 base and J 10 bases, with 12 bases left between them. The CDR3 loop spans 13 amino acids. The CDR3 DNA sequence: TGTGCCAGCAGCGTACCTATCCCCTGGGAGCAGTTCTTC. It yields the protein CASSVPIPWEQFF.

The genes are TRBV6-2 or TRBV6-3 and TRBJ2-1, with 9 positions matching TRBD2. Trimming cost V 3 bases and J 3 bases; bases outside gene matches: 9. This CDR3 region has 17 residues. Germline-derived CDR1 and CDR2 are MNHEY and SVGEGT. CDR3 DNA sequence: TGTGCCAGCAGTTATTCGCCCCTAGCGGGGCTCTACAATGAGCAGTTCTTC. It encodes CASSYSPLAGLYNEQFF.

The V call is TRBV5-1, the J call TRBJ1-1; D is ambiguous. V lost 0 bases to trimming and J lost 10 bases, with 13 bases between them. Germline loops: CDR1 SGHRS, CDR2 YFSETQ. This CDR3 comprises 13 residues. Here the CDR3 DNA reads TGCGCCAGCAGCTTGGCATTCGGAGAGGGAGCTTTCTTT. It codes for CASSLAFGEGAFF.

This sequence joins TRBV4-1 and TRBJ1-6, with 7 bases matching TRBD1. With V trimmed by 0 bases and J by 0 bases, 8 bases remained unmatched. Germline V gene sequence: CDR1 MGHRA, CDR2 YSYEKL. The CDR3 runs to 19 residues. The CDR3 region is CASSQEPGQKSSYNSPLHF. The CDR3 DNA sequence: TGCGCCAGCAGCCAAGAACCGGGACAGAAGAGCTCCTATAATTCACCCCTCCACTTT.

The rearrangement links TRBV12-3 or TRBV12-4 to TRBJ2-1, with D tentatively TRBD2 (6 bases). Trimming cost V 8 bases and J 13 bases, with 15 bases left between them. The CDR3 has 11 residues. This CDR3 is CASSLAEFQFF. In DNA, the CDR3 is TGTGCCAGCTCCTTAGCGGAGTTCCAGTTCTTC.

The CDR3 sequence: CASSPGDRNYEQYF. DNA for the CDR3: TGCGCCAGCAGCCCAGGGGACAGAAACTACGAGCAGTACTTC. The chain recombines TRBV5-1 with TRBJ2-7; 7 bases are shared with TRBD1. CDR3 length: 14 amino acids. From germline, CDR1 is SGHRS and CDR2 YFSETQ. Trimming removed 4 bases from V and 3 bases from J; junction bases left unmatched: 7.

The genes are TRBV12-5 and TRBJ2-2; D is possibly TRBD1 (6 bases). The length of the CDR3 is 17 residues. Germline loops: CDR1 LGHNT, CDR2 FRNRAP. Trimming removed 3 bases from V and 7 bases from J, with 21 bases in between. CDR3 amino acids: CASGLSLGYRDGGELFF. CDR3 in DNA: TGTGCTAGTGGTTTATCCCTGGGGTACAGGGATGGCGGGGAGCTGTTTTTT. The complete variable domain, with remaining parts taken from reference TRBV12-5 and TRBJ2-2, reads DARVTQTPRHKVTEMGQEVTMRCQPILGHNTVFWYRQTMMQGLELLAYFRNRAPLDDSGMPKDRFSAEMPDATLATLKIQPSEPRDSAVYFCASGLSLGYRDGGELFFGEGSRLTVL.

The chain combines TRBV19 with TRBJ2-1; 7 bases are shared with TRBD1. Germline CDR1 reads LNHDA; CDR2 reads SQIVND (reference sequence). With V trimmed by 3 bases and J by 6 bases, 5 bases remained unmatched. The CDR3 runs 14 residues. The DNA of the CDR3 is TGTGCCAGTAGTATGGGGACAGTCTCCAATGAGCAGTTCTTC. Translated: CASSMGTVSNEQFF.

The chain couples TRBV20-1 to TRBJ2-7; D might be TRBD1 (6 bases). Germline values: CDR1 DFQATT, CDR2 SNEGSKA (reference sequence). CDR3 size: 11 residues. With 7 bases removed from V and 3 bases from J, the gap between germline ends came to 10 bases. CDR3 nucleotides: TGCAGTGGCCAGGACAGCTACGAGCAGTACTTC. Protein: CSGQDSYEQYF.

This clone was found once. V is TRBV9 and J is TRBJ1-2, with TRBD1 matching 9 bases. J lost 7 bases, V lost 0 bases, and 7 bases had no gene match. The CDR3 sequence is 15 residues long. CDR1 and CDR2 from the germline V gene are SGDLS and YYNGEE. The CDR3 bases are TGTGCCAGCAGCGTAGATGGGGGACAGGGATCTGGCTACACCTTC. Its translation: CASSVDGGQGSGYTF.

The rearrangement joins TRBV11-2 to TRBJ2-1, with a possible D match to TRBD1 (7 bases). Germline V gene lookup returns CDR1 SGHAT and CDR2 FQNNGV. This CDR3 comprises 17 residues. V lost 0 bases to trimming and J lost 9 bases, with 21 bases between them. The CDR3 DNA is TGTGCCAGCAGCTTAGATGGAGGGGGCGGGCTCGTGCGTGAGCAGTTCTTC. It translates to CASSLDGGGGLVREQFF.

The V gene is TRBV7-9, the J gene TRBJ2-3, with TRBD1 as a possible D gene (5 bases). The CDR3 consists of 14 residues. Germline-derived CDR1 and CDR2 are SEHNR and FQNEAQ (reference sequence). V gave up 5 bases and J gave up 3 bases, with 12 bases separating them. The chain's CDR3 is CASSLRVLTDTQYF. The DNA of the CDR3 is TGTGCCAGCAGCCTCAGGGTTCTTACAGATACGCAGTATTTT.

CDR3 nucleotide sequence: TGCGCCAGCAGCTTGGTTGGGACAGGTTCGGGGATGGAAAAACTGTTTTTT. Translating gives CASSLVGTGSGMEKLFF. The gene calls are TRBV5-1 and TRBJ1-4, with 8 bases identical to TRBD1. Unmatched junction bases numbered 12, after V lost 0 bases and J lost 8 bases. Germline V gene lookup returns CDR1 SGHRS and CDR2 YFSETQ. The CDR3 contains 17 residues.